This T cell receptor beta chain was recorded in a study of blood T cell repertoires in COVID-19. Study overall: The samples span acute and convalescent COVID-19 from the United States, Italy and Spain. The analysed material was cDNA or gDNA that came from T cells, B-cell-depleted T cells, or PBMCs.

Original handling: Amplification from reference gene primers served as the basis for estimated nucleated cell counts. Sequenced by immunoSEQ multiplex PCR; TCRdb stores in-frame clones only, minus some. V and J calls and clone size follow that table, whereas D and trimming were derived from the DNA. The sample lists 300,000 to 450,000 clones; around 90% were seen once. The CDR3 totals 13 residues. Germline CDR1 is SGHNT and CDR2 is YENEEA. Trimming left V 5 bases short and J 1 base short, with 5 bases between. This clone was found a few times. Sequenced sample: peripheral blood. The gene calls are TRBV11-3 and TRBJ2-2; weak D call: TRBD2 (5 bases). This sequence originates from a human donor in a cohort sampled during active COVID-19. The DNA for the CDR3 is TGTGCCAGCAGCCGGGAGAACACCGGGGAGCTGTTTTTT. Protein sequence: CASSRENTGELFF.